This is a list of T cell receptor beta chains from one sample in a study of PD-1 blockade in classical Hodgkin lymphoma. This table comes from immunoSEQ multiplex PCR, and its TCRdb copy is limited to in-frame clones, with some not included. The table records about 60,000 clones, 85% to 95% of them present only once. Source: peripheral blood mononuclear cells (PBMCs), taken before the fourth cycle of nivolumab. Receptor source: a human donor with classical Hodgkin lymphoma. The CDR3 runs from the conserved cysteine through the conserved F or W. Each record gives: clone size, J gene, V gene, D gene, CDR3 protein, CDR3 DNA. The D gene is left open where the match is weak. Clone size appears in some rows only: once, few, many, or a class for an expanded clone.

-	TRBJ1-2	TRBV10-3	-	CAISARPGGYTF	TGTGCCATCAGTGCTCGCCCGGGTGGCTACACCTTC
-	TRBJ1-2	TRBV25-1	-	CASSGPFGNGYTF	TGTGCCAGCAGTGGGCCGTTCGGGAATGGCTACACCTTC
-	TRBJ2-1	TRBV6-5	TRBD1	CASSKTGGGYNEQFF	TGTGCCAGCAGCAAGACAGGGGGCGGCTACAATGAGCAGTTCTTC
-	TRBJ1-2	TRBV7-9	-	CASSLGVQHIANYGYTF	TGTGCCAGCAGCTTAGGAGTTCAGCATATAGCTAACTATGGCTACACCTTC
-	TRBJ2-7	TRBV6-5	-	CASSPGASSYEQYF	TGTGCCAGCAGCCCCGGGGCCAGTTCCTACGAGCAGTACTTC
-	TRBJ2-3	TRBV4-2	-	CASSQGAWGTTDTQYF	TGTGCCAGCAGCCAGGGAGCTTGGGGTACCACAGATACGCAGTATTTT
-	TRBJ2-7	TRBV29-1	TRBD2	CSVEAGVSYEQYF	TGCAGCGTGGAAGCGGGGGTCTCCTACGAGCAGTACTTC
once	TRBJ2-2	TRBV15	-	CATSRVVNTGELFF	TGTGCCACCAGCAGAGTGGTCAACACCGGGGAGCTGTTTTTT
-	TRBJ2-5	TRBV10-3	-	CAISGQNQETQYF	TGTGCCATCAGTGGACAGAACCAAGAGACCCAGTACTTC
once	TRBJ2-7	TRBV7-2	-	CASSLNQAYEQYF	TGTGCCAGCAGCTTAAATCAGGCCTACGAGCAGTACTTC
-	TRBJ2-5	TRBV21-1	-	CASSKNGQGEETQYF	TGTGCCAGCAGCAAAAATGGTCAGGGGGAAGAGACCCAGTACTTC
-	TRBJ1-2	TRBV5-5	-	CASSLGAAVNYGYTF	TGTGCCAGCAGCTTGGGGGCGGCCGTGAACTATGGCTACACCTTC
-	TRBJ1-6	TRBV2	-	CASSQGSSYNSPLHF	TGTGCCAGCAGTCAAGGGAGCTCCTATAATTCACCCCTCCACTTT
-	TRBJ2-3	TRBV14	TRBD2	CASTGLAGDRDTQYF	TGTGCCAGCACTGGACTAGCGGGAGATCGGGATACGCAGTATTTT
-	TRBJ2-3	TRBV9	-	CASSVASQKDTQYF	TGTGCCAGCAGCGTAGCTTCCCAGAAAGATACGCAGTATTTT
-	TRBJ1-2	TRBV6-1	TRBD1	CASSDPGTGKYGYTF	TGTGCCAGCAGTGACCCGGGGACAGGGAAGTATGGCTACACCTTC
-	TRBJ1-4	TRBV6-6	TRBD1	CASSSGAGGGEKLFF	TGTGCCAGCTCTTCCGGGGCAGGGGGAGGCGAAAAACTGTTTTTT
-	TRBJ2-1	TRBV2	-	CASREEMGEQFF	TGTGCCAGCAGGGAGGAGATGGGGGAGCAGTTCTTC
few	TRBJ2-7	TRBV7-2	TRBD2	CASRLTSGTPYEQYF	TGTGCCAGCAGACTGACTAGCGGGACCCCCTACGAGCAGTACTTC
-	TRBJ2-6	TRBV27	-	CASSQGTSGANVLTF	TGTGCCAGCAGCCAGGGGACCTCTGGGGCCAACGTCCTGACTTTC
-	TRBJ2-3	TRBV15	-	CATSRDQAGDTQYF	TGTGCCACCAGCAGAGACCAGGCGGGGGATACGCAGTATTTT
once	TRBJ2-3	TRBV5-3	TRBD2	CARSLLLAVSTDTQYF	TGTGCCAGAAGCTTACTGCTAGCGGTTAGCACAGATACGCAGTATTTT
-	TRBJ1-2	TRBV5-1	-	CASSSDGNYGYTF	TGCGCCAGCAGCTCGGACGGTAACTATGGCTACACCTTC
-	TRBJ1-3	TRBV15	-	CATSRGWQSSGNTIYF	TGTGCCACCAGCAGAGGCTGGCAGAGCTCTGGAAACACCATATATTTT
-	TRBJ1-2	TRBV28	TRBD1	CASSLLGQFTPPGYGYTF	TGTGCCAGCAGTTTATTGGGACAGTTCACCCCACCGGGCTATGGCTACACCTTC
-	TRBJ2-3	TRBV19	TRBD2	CASSIEPIDLAGTDTQYF	TGTGCCAGTAGTATAGAGCCCATAGACCTAGCGGGTACAGATACGCAGTATTTT
-	TRBJ2-1	TRBV7-2	-	CASTPRWASLDEQFF	TGTGCCAGCACCCCCAGATGGGCTAGTTTGGATGAGCAGTTCTTC
-	TRBJ1-1	TRBV12-5	TRBD1	CASGQGARASFF	TGTGCTAGTGGTCAGGGGGCGCGGGCATCTTTCTTT
-	TRBJ1-5	TRBV19	-	CASTPRSEESDQPQHF	TGTGCCAGTACCCCCCGATCTGAGGAATCGGATCAGCCCCAGCATTTT
-	TRBJ2-3	TRBV27	TRBD2	CASSWRTSGSTDTQYF	TGTGCCAGCAGTTGGCGGACTAGCGGGAGCACAGATACGCAGTATTTT
-	TRBJ2-7	TRBV9	TRBD2	CASSPGLAGDFYEQYF	TGTGCCAGCAGCCCGGGACTAGCGGGAGACTTCTACGAGCAGTACTTC